This entry lists 11 T cell receptor beta chains sequenced from one sample in a study of shared clonotypes between healthy human individuals. Profiled with immunoSEQ multiplex PCR; TCRdb holds only in-frame clones, not every one. The repertoire includes 2 million to 2.5 million clones, 85% to 95% of them detected once, and 0.1% to 0.15% sits in the top ten. The sequenced material came from naive CD4+ T cells sorted from blood. Subset indicated: CD45RA+ positively selected. The receptors come from a man younger than 35 in good health.

As regards this clone: The sample contains more than one DNA sequence encoding this CDR3. The genes are TRBV11-2 and TRBJ2-3; D might be TRBD2 (5 bases). Trimming removed 1 base at V and 4 bases at J, with 9 bases between. The germline gives CDR1 SGHAT, CDR2 FQNNGV. The CDR3 spans 14 residues. The CDR3 is CASSLVGRADTQYF. For the CDR3, the DNA is TGTGCCAGCAGCTTAGTGGGGAGAGCAGATACGCAGTATTTT.

This sequence joins TRBV19 and TRBJ2-5; D tentatively reads TRBD1 or TRBD2 (6 bases each). V lost 3 bases and J lost 1, with 9 bases in between. The CDR3 totals 14 residues. Germline CDR1 reads LNHDA; CDR2 reads SQIVND (reference sequence). The CDR3 DNA reads as TGTGCCAGTAGTATCACGGGGGCCCAAGAGACCCAGTACTTC. Amino acids: CASSITGAQETQYF.

The rearrangement uses TRBV27 and TRBJ2-7; D possibly corresponds to TRBD1 (6 bases). The CDR3 loop spans 14 amino acids. V was trimmed by 5 bases and J by 4 bases, leaving 15 bases between them. Per germline, CDR1 MNHEY and CDR2 SMNVEV (reference sequence). The CDR3 region is CASSRTDSKYEQYF. DNA of the CDR3: TGTGCCAGCAGTAGGACGGACAGTAAATACGAGCAGTACTTC.

The chain joins TRBV6-1 to TRBJ1-5, with D possibly being TRBD1 (6 bases). Trimming shortened V by 8 bases and J by 4 bases, and 15 bases separated the two germline ends. The CDR3 has 14 amino acids. Germline-derived CDR1 and CDR2 are MNHNS and SASEGT. The DNA for the CDR3 is TGTGCCAGCGGCGGCGACAGGTCGAATCAGCCCCAGCATTTT. It yields the protein CASGGDRSNQPQHF.

The J gene is TRBJ1-6, the V gene TRBV9; maybe TRBD1 (5 bases). The CDR3 runs 15 residues. Germline CDR1 reads SGDLS; CDR2 reads YYNGEE. With 0 bases removed from V and 12 bases from J, the gap between germline ends came to 16 bases. CDR3 loop: CASSVVGGGIQPLHF. CDR3 nucleotide sequence: TGTGCCAGCAGCGTAGTGGGGGGAGGGATTCAACCCCTCCACTTT.

The gene calls are TRBV7-2 and TRBJ2-1; D ambiguous. The length of the CDR3 is 16 residues. The V end lost 4 bases, the J end lost 0 bases, and 13 bases lay between the germline ends. Germline CDR1 is SGHTA and CDR2 is FQGNSA. CDR3 in DNA: TGTGCCAGCAGCTCACCGACGCCGAGCTCCTACAATGAGCAGTTCTTC. Its protein is CASSSPTPSSYNEQFF.

The V and J genes are TRBV28 and TRBJ1-5; possible D gene TRBD1, 6 bases. Per the germline V gene, CDR1 is MDHEN and CDR2 is SYDVKM. CDR3 length equals 13 residues. Trimming took 6 bases from V and 7 from J, leaving 13 bases between them. CDR3 loop: CASRATGGQPQHF. DNA of the CDR3: TGTGCCAGCAGGGCGACAGGTGGCCAGCCCCAGCATTTT.

The chain has TRBV15 and TRBJ2-7; D not resolved. Trimming cost V 0 bases and J 1 base, with 7 bases left between them. The CDR3 has 14 residues. The germline V gene has CDR1 LNHNV and CDR2 YYDKDF (reference sequence). CDR3 amino acids: CATSREADSYEQYF. Here the CDR3 DNA reads TGTGCCACCAGCAGAGAAGCAGATTCCTACGAGCAGTACTTC.

This clone occurred once. The genes are TRBV7-2 and TRBJ1-6; possible D gene TRBD1, 5 bases. Germline V gene sequence: CDR1 SGHTA, CDR2 FQGNSA. V was pared by 6 bases and J by 7 bases, with 16 bases between. This CDR3 contains 15 residues. This CDR3 is CASSRTGPLNSPLHF. CDR3 nucleotides: TGTGCCAGCAGTCGAACAGGACCCCTAAATTCACCCCTCCACTTT.

V and J are TRBV10-2 and TRBJ2-4, with D perhaps matching TRBD1 (5 bases). There are 14 residues in the CDR3. Trimming pared 3 bases from V and 1 base from J, leaving 7 bases between. Germline values: CDR1 WSHSY, CDR2 SAAADI. The CDR3 is CASSEQVAKNIQYF. DNA for the CDR3: TGCGCCAGCAGTGAACAGGTTGCCAAAAACATTCAGTACTTC.

This chain connects TRBV7-2 to TRBJ2-5, with 8 bases identical to TRBD1. V lost 2 bases to trimming and J lost 1 base; unmatched junction nucleotides: 3. The CDR3 runs to 15 residues. Germline V gene lookup returns CDR1 SGHTA and CDR2 FQGNSA. The DNA for the CDR3 is TGTGCCAGCAGCTTACAGGGACAGGTCCAAGAGACCCAGTACTTC. Translating gives CASSLQGQVQETQYF.